The 27 T cell receptor beta chains below were found in one sample sequenced in a study of T cell changes during pregnancy in multiple sclerosis. TCRdb keeps only in-frame clones here, not all; method: immunoSEQ multiplex PCR. The table records approximately 70,000 clones, around nine tenths of them present only once. Source: peripheral blood, taken in the third trimester of pregnancy. These receptors were collected from a female donor with multiple sclerosis, enrolled in a pregnancy study.

The rearrangement uses TRBV6-1 and TRBJ1-5; D possibly corresponds to TRBD1 (6 bases). CDR3 length: 16 residues. Trimming removed 3 bases from V and 3 bases from J, with 15 bases in between. Germline assignment: CDR1 MNHNS and CDR2 SASEGT. CDR3 bases: TGTGCCAGCAGTGATGGGAACAGGGCGCTCAATCAGCCCCAGCATTTT. Amino acids: CASSDGNRALNQPQHF.

This sequence joins TRBV7-2 and TRBJ2-6; a possible D gene is TRBD2 (6 bases). V was clipped by 4 bases and J by 1 base, with 11 bases between them. The CDR3 loop spans 16 amino acids. Per the germline V gene, CDR1 is SGHTA and CDR2 is FQGNSA. CDR3 in amino acids: CASSSIGGSGANVLTF. DNA for the CDR3: TGTGCCAGCAGCTCAATTGGGGGGTCTGGGGCCAACGTCCTGACTTTC.

The rearrangement uses TRBV28 and TRBJ1-2, with TRBD1 matching over 12 bases. J was trimmed by 2 bases and V by 8 bases; bases with no gene match: 9. In germline, CDR1 is MDHEN, CDR2 SYDVKM. CDR3 length: 16 amino acids. CDR3 coding DNA: TGTGCCAGCCAGGGGGGACAGGGGGCGCAGAACTATGGCTACACCTTC. It specifies CASQGGQGAQNYGYTF.

V usage is TRBV7-3 and J usage is TRBJ1-1; D gene uncertain. The CDR3 extends over 16 amino acids. Deletions cut 4 bases from V and 4 bases from J, with 19 bases between. In germline, CDR1 is SGHTA, CDR2 FQGTGA. This chain's CDR3 is CASSSSRGFAGTEAFF. The CDR3 bases are TGTGCCAGCAGCTCCTCTCGCGGGTTTGCGGGCACTGAAGCTTTCTTT.

The V gene is TRBV10-3, the J gene TRBJ1-1, with TRBD1 identical over 9 bases. The V gene's germline CDR1 is ENHRY and CDR2 SYGVKD. The ends lost 3 bases at V and 1 base at J; junction bases unmatched: 3. There are 15 residues in the CDR3. The CDR3 DNA is TGTGCCATCAGTGAAACGGGACAGGGGAACACTGAAGCTTTCTTT. This encodes CAISETGQGNTEAFF.

V is TRBV29-1 and J is TRBJ2-2; TRBD2 agrees at 11 bases. Trimming took 6 bases from V and 4 from J; bases not matched to a gene: 13. Germline loops: CDR1 SQVTM, CDR2 ANQGSEA. This CDR3 region has 17 residues. CDR3 loop: CSVGMGGTSGTTGELFF. For the CDR3, the DNA is TGCAGCGTCGGGATGGGGGGGACTAGCGGTACCACCGGGGAGCTGTTTTTT.

This chain joins TRBV7-8 and TRBJ1-2; 7 bases line up with TRBD1. CDR3 length: 16 amino acids. The germline gives CDR1 SGHVS, CDR2 FQNEAQ. Losses at the gene ends were 5 bases for V and 1 base for J; bases not matched to a gene: 10. The CDR3, as DNA: TGTGCCAGCAGCCCCCCGGGACAGCGAAATAACTATGGCTACACCTTC. Translated, it gives CASSPPGQRNNYGYTF.

The rearrangement links TRBV18 to TRBJ1-4; 8 bases are a match to TRBD1. Losses at the gene ends were 8 bases for V and 2 bases for J; bases not matched to a gene: 4. CDR1 KGHSH and CDR2 LQKENI come from the germline V gene. This CDR3 spans 14 amino acids. The CDR3 DNA is TGTGCCAGCACTCGGACAGGGACTAATGAAAAACTGTTTTTT. Amino acids: CASTRTGTNEKLFF.

The chain uses TRBV10-3 and TRBJ1-2; D might be TRBD1 (5 bases). The CDR3 runs to 13 residues. CDR1 and CDR2 (germline): ENHRY, SYGVKD. Trimming stripped 3 bases from V and 3 bases from J, with 8 bases between. CDR3 residues: CAISDRVDYGYTF. The CDR3 nucleotides are TGTGCCATCAGTGACAGGGTGGACTATGGCTACACCTTC.

The rearrangement joins TRBV18 to TRBJ1-5; D remains unclear. V was trimmed by 4 bases and J by 6 bases, leaving 10 bases between them. Germline values: CDR1 KGHSH, CDR2 LQKENI. The CDR3 is 13 residues long. The CDR3 spells CASSQTGSQPQHF. The CDR3 DNA follows: TGTGCCAGCTCACAAACTGGGAGTCAGCCCCAGCATTTT.

This clone has more than one count but fewer than ten. The chain has TRBV28 and TRBJ2-7, with 9 nucleotides matching TRBD1. This CDR3 is built from 13 residues. V lost 8 bases, J lost 6 bases, and 8 bases stayed unmatched. In germline, CDR1 is MDHEN, CDR2 SYDVKM. The CDR3 sequence is CASALGQGREQYF. Here the CDR3 DNA reads TGTGCCAGCGCTCTGGGACAGGGACGCGAGCAGTACTTC.

This chain connects TRBV7-3 to TRBJ2-5, with 12 bases that match TRBD2. The DNA matches TRBJ2-7 better at its end, which makes the J call doubtful. The CDR3 length is 18 residues. The germline V gene has CDR1 SGHTA and CDR2 FQGTGA. CDR3: CASSLRGLAGGPDNEQYF. Here the CDR3 DNA reads TGTGCCAGCAGCTTAAGAGGCCTAGCGGGAGGGCCTGACAACGAGCAGTACTTC.

V is TRBV2 and J is TRBJ1-4; D remains ambiguous. The V and J ends lost 7 bases and 10 bases respectively, with 10 bases between them. Germline assignment: CDR1 SNHLY and CDR2 FYNNEI. This CDR3 contains 11 residues. CDR3 in amino acids: CASIVGGKLFF. The CDR3, as DNA: TGTGCCAGCATTGTGGGAGGAAAACTGTTTTTT.

The chain employs TRBV7-6 and TRBJ2-7, with D tentatively TRBD2 (7 bases). CDR3 length equals 15 residues. Trimming removed 3 bases at V and 2 bases at J, with 14 bases between. CDR1 is SGHVS and CDR2 is FNYEAQ in the germline V gene. The CDR3 protein is CASSLGAGATYEQYF. CDR3 DNA sequence: TGTGCCAGCAGCTTGGGGGCGGGGGCAACCTACGAGCAGTACTTC.

The rearrangement joins TRBV7-9 to TRBJ2-7, with 7 bases aligning to TRBD1. Trimming cost V 7 bases and J 0 bases; bases outside gene matches: 12. The CDR3 contains 16 residues. Germline V CDR1 and CDR2: SEHNR, FQNEAQ (reference sequence). The CDR3 loop reads CASTHSDRWPSYEQYF. The CDR3 DNA is TGTGCCAGCACCCACTCGGACAGGTGGCCCTCCTACGAGCAGTACTTC. Based on the CDR3 plus reference TRBV7-9 and TRBJ2-7, the full variable domain is DTGVSQNPRHKITKRGQNVTFRCDPISEHNRLYWYRQTLGQGPEFLTYFQNEAQLEKSRLLSDRFSAERPKGSFSTLEIQRTEQGDSAMYLCASTHSDRWPSYEQYFGPGTRLTVT.

J is TRBJ2-1 and V is TRBV4-1, with D perhaps TRBD2 (7 bases). The germline V and J ends were trimmed by 1 base and 3 bases, with 13 bases remaining between them. CDR1 and CDR2 (germline): MGHRA, YSYEKL. The CDR3 spans 16 residues. CDR3 in DNA: TGCGCCAGCAGCCAAGGAGGGGGGGAAGGCTACAATGAGCAGTTCTTC. This sequence encodes CASSQGGGEGYNEQFF.

The V gene is TRBV19, the J gene TRBJ1-1, with 7 bases lining up with TRBD1. The CDR3 length is 14 residues. V shed 7 bases, J shed 4 bases, and the junction held 9 bases outside the gene matches. From germline, CDR1 is LNHDA and CDR2 SQIVND (reference sequence). The CDR3 DNA is TGTGCCAGTAAATGGAGGGGGCAGGTCACTGAAGCTTTCTTT. Protein product: CASKWRGQVTEAFF.

The rearrangement links TRBV10-3 to TRBJ2-1; TRBD1 matches at 10 bases. Germline-derived CDR1 and CDR2 are ENHRY and SYGVKD. J gave up 8 bases and V 5 bases, and 12 bases lay outside the gene matches. The CDR3 length is 16 residues. Here the CDR3 reads CAISPGRTGGSDEQFF. Written as DNA, the CDR3 is TGTGCCATCAGTCCTGGGAGGACAGGGGGTTCGGATGAGCAGTTCTTC.

V is TRBV4-3 and J is TRBJ1-3, with TRBD1 as a possible D gene (6 bases). The CDR3 is made up of 17 amino acids. The germline V and J ends were trimmed by 0 bases and 4 bases, with 16 bases remaining between them. Germline V gives CDR1 LGHNA, CDR2 YSLEER. CDR3: CASSQDRGNRVGNTIYF. CDR3 DNA: TGCGCCAGCAGCCAAGATCGTGGTAACAGGGTCGGAAACACCATATATTTT.

V is TRBV6-4 and J is TRBJ1-1; 7 bases match TRBD1. CDR1 is MRHNA and CDR2 is SNTAGT in the germline V gene. The V gene end was trimmed by 6 bases and the J gene end by 0 bases; junction bases not matched to a gene: 4. This CDR3 has 14 residues. CDR3 loop: CASRQGNLNTEAFF. In DNA form, the CDR3 reads TGTGCCAGCAGACAGGGGAATTTGAACACTGAAGCTTTCTTT.

The J gene is TRBJ2-5, the V gene TRBV6-5, with 11 bases lining up with TRBD2. The germline V gene encodes CDR1 MNHEY and CDR2 SVGAGI. The trim removed 6 bases at V and 4 bases at J, leaving 4 bases unmatched. This CDR3 comprises 14 residues. The CDR3 coding sequence is TGTGCCAGCAGCCCGGGACTAGCGGTAGAGACCCAGTACTTC. Translating it yields CASSPGLAVETQYF.

The chain links TRBV5-4 to TRBJ2-3; 7 bases line up with TRBD1. With 1 base clipped from V and 5 bases from J, the junction kept 4 bases outside the gene matches. Per the germline V gene, CDR1 is SGHNT and CDR2 is YYREEE (reference sequence). This CDR3 spans 14 amino acids. DNA of the CDR3: TGTGCCAGCAGCTTGCCCCGACAGGGAGATACGCAGTATTTT. Residues: CASSLPRQGDTQYF.

The chain couples TRBV7-9 to TRBJ2-3, with 9 bases identical to TRBD2. The CDR3 consists of 14 residues. V shed 4 bases and J 1 base; nucleotides not matched to a gene: 0. The germline CDR1 and CDR2 sequences are SEHNR and FQNEAQ (reference sequence). CDR3 residues: CASSWTSGTDTQYF. For the CDR3, the DNA is TGTGCCAGCAGCTGGACTAGCGGCACAGATACGCAGTATTTT.

The chain carries TRBV7-9 and TRBJ1-4; maybe TRBD1 (6 bases). V lost 2 bases to trimming and J lost 6 bases, with 13 bases between them. The length of the CDR3 is 15 residues. The germline CDR1 and CDR2 sequences are SEHNR and FQNEAQ (reference sequence). The CDR3 DNA sequence: TGTGCCAGCAGCTTACAATGGGGGCTGGATGAAAAACTGTTTTTT. Translated, it gives CASSLQWGLDEKLFF.

This clone was seen more than once but under ten times. The rearrangement uses TRBV28 and TRBJ1-3, with D maybe TRBD1 (6 bases). In germline, CDR1 is MDHEN, CDR2 SYDVKM. The CDR3 sequence is 16 residues long. Trimming removed 4 bases at V and 0 bases at J, with 13 bases between. The CDR3 reads CASSSGTFTSGNTIYF. The CDR3 nucleotides read TGTGCCAGCAGTTCCGGGACATTCACCTCTGGAAACACCATATATTTT.

This chain links TRBV18 with TRBJ2-5, with a tentative D call TRBD1 (6 bases). V shed 2 bases and J shed 5 bases, with 15 bases lying between them. Germline CDR1 reads KGHSH; CDR2 reads LQKENI. This CDR3 region has 15 residues. Here the CDR3 reads CASSPASWGQETQYF. CDR3 sequence (DNA): TGTGCCAGCTCACCAGCGTCCTGGGGGCAGGAGACCCAGTACTTC.

Here the CDR3 reads CASSSGTQSYNEQFF. The DNA of the CDR3 is TGCGCCAGCAGCTCCGGGACTCAATCCTACAATGAGCAGTTCTTC. V is TRBV5-1 and J is TRBJ2-1; the D gene is possibly TRBD2 (6 bases). The germline V gene encodes CDR1 SGHRS and CDR2 YFSETQ. The CDR3 contains 15 residues. Trimming took off 3 bases at V and 1 base at J, with 11 bases between the two ends.